Sequencing of this T cell receptor (beta chain) was carried out in a study of neoadjuvant anti-PD-1 for oral cavity cancer. Background on the study: Patients without progression got a fourth dose around day 43.

Comment on this clone: Its antigen is undetermined.

The CDR3 is made up of 15 amino acids. Germline assignment: CDR1 SNHLY and CDR2 FYNNEI. V lost 8 bases to trimming and J lost 0 bases, with 14 bases between them. Notes on the study in general: Post-nivolumab, blood T cell clonality was significantly elevated in non-responders.

Cohort: HPV-negative, locally advanced oral cavity squamous cell carcinoma patients. This table comes from immunoSEQ multiplex PCR, and its TCRdb copy is limited to in-frame clones, with some not included. The table includes about 14,000 clones, 60% to 70% detected once. The rearrangement links TRBV2 to TRBJ2-1; D perhaps matches TRBD2 (6 bases). The source was PBMCs, collected before nivolumab (anti-PD-1) treatment. This sequence was found in a person aged 40 to 85 with oral cavity squamous cell carcinoma. This chain's CDR3 is CASGRDSSSYNEQFF. The DNA of the CDR3 is TGTGCCAGCGGCCGGGACTCGAGCTCCTACAATGAGCAGTTCTTC.